This T cell receptor (beta chain) was identified in a study of technical replicates of blood from a handful of donors. Germline CDR1 reads SGHTA; CDR2 reads FQGNSA. Trimming took off 0 bases at V and 12 bases at J, with 11 bases between the two ends. The CDR3 loop spans 12 amino acids. Clones were read by immunoSEQ multiplex PCR, and TCRdb kept only the in-frame ones, dropping some. The table lists tens of thousands of clones, 85% to 95% of them singletons. This clonotype was sampled from a human donor in good health. The chain carries TRBV7-2 and TRBJ1-1, with no clear D. The sample taken for sequencing was T cells isolated from PBMCs. The CDR3 loop is CASSLAYGESFF. The CDR3 DNA reads as TGTGCCAGCAGCTTAGCCTATGGGGAGTCTTTCTTT.